What follows are 13 T cell receptor beta chains derived from one specimen sequenced in a study of patients and donors after allogeneic stem cell transplantation. In TCRdb, the RT-PCR reads were re-called with MiXCR into one record per CDR3 protein. The sample contains 410,000 or so distinct CDR3 sequences, 16% of which appear only once. The sequenced sample was blood, either unsorted or a sorted T cell fraction (not recorded which). These receptors were obtained from a human donor who was either an allogeneic HSCT recipient or a stem cell or donor lymphocyte infusion donor (not recorded which). It is not recorded whose cells these are; they may come from a transplant donor.

This clonotype was seen a handful of times. V usage is TRBV5-1 and J usage is TRBJ2-3; the D call may be TRBD1 or TRBD2 (5 bases each). V was trimmed by 0 bases and J by 1 base, leaving 9 bases between them. The CDR3 length is 15 residues. Germline values: CDR1 SGHRS, CDR2 YFSETQ. CDR3 residues: CASSLGGDRTDTQYF. DNA of the CDR3: TGCGCCAGCAGCTTGGGTGGGGACCGCACAGATACGCAGTATTTT.

CDR3 in amino acids: CSARAGLKFNQPQHF. The CDR3 DNA is TGCAGTGCTAGAGCGGGGTTGAAGTTCAATCAGCCCCAGCATTTT. The chain carries TRBV20-1 and TRBJ1-5; no clear D. The CDR3 contains 15 residues. V was clipped by 1 base and J by 3 bases, with 13 bases between them. The germline CDR1 and CDR2 sequences are DFQATT and SNEGSKA (reference sequence).

V usage is TRBV29-1 and J usage is TRBJ2-7, with D possibly matching TRBD2 (5 bases). The CDR3 is 14 amino acids. Germline V gene lookup returns CDR1 SQVTM and CDR2 ANQGSEA. Trimming removed 3 bases at V and 4 bases at J, with 16 bases between. CDR3 residues: CSVEEALAPYEQYF. CDR3 coding DNA: TGCAGCGTTGAGGAGGCCTTGGCACCTTACGAGCAGTACTTC.

V is TRBV6-1 and J is TRBJ2-7; D tentatively fits TRBD1 or TRBD2 (6 bases each). The V gene's germline CDR1 is MNHNS and CDR2 SASEGT. The CDR3 runs 14 residues. V lost 8 bases, J lost 4 bases, and 18 bases lay in between. Written as DNA, the CDR3 is TGTGCCAGCCGCACCGGTCGGGGGCTATACGAGCAGTACTTC. Its translation: CASRTGRGLYEQYF.

This clonotype was picked up many times. The chain couples TRBV21-1 to TRBJ1-1; the D call of TRBD1 is as the table states it, not checked on the DNA. TRBV21-1 is a pseudogene segment. The CDR3 runs to 16 residues. The CDR3 nucleotides read TGTGCCAGCAGCACCCGGGACAGGATTTTGAACACTGAAGCTTTCTTT. Residues: CASSTRDRILNTEAFF.

This clonotype was picked up a small number of times. The rearrangement uses TRBV20-1 and TRBJ2-5; 7 bases are a match to TRBD1. This CDR3 comprises 14 residues. Looked up from germline, CDR1 is DFQATT and CDR2 is SNEGSKA (reference sequence). V lost 0 bases to trimming and J lost 5 bases; unmatched junction nucleotides: 6. CDR3 sequence: CSARDLGGPETQYF. CDR3 in DNA: TGCAGTGCTAGAGATCTAGGGGGCCCGGAGACCCAGTACTTC.

This clonotype was counted many times. This sequence joins TRBV12-3 or TRBV12-4 and TRBJ2-1; weak D call: TRBD2 (5 bases). V dropped 8 bases and J dropped 0 bases, with 17 bases sitting between them. This CDR3 has 16 amino acids. This CDR3 reads CASRLATGSSYNEQFF. CDR3 DNA: TGTGCCAGCCGGCTGGCCACGGGGAGCTCCTACAATGAGCAGTTCTTC.

This clonotype has ten or more counts. The chain carries TRBV29-1 and TRBJ1-5; TRBD1 is a possible D gene (6 bases). CDR1 and CDR2 from the germline V gene are SQVTM and ANQGSEA. CDR3 length: 13 amino acids. V shed 6 bases and J shed 5 bases, with 14 bases lying between them. The CDR3 DNA follows: TGCAGCGTCCGCAGGGGATTTGATCAGCCCCAGCATTTT. It specifies CSVRRGFDQPQHF.

This clonotype has more than one count but fewer than ten. J is TRBJ2-7 and V is TRBV7-9; 11 nucleotides agree with TRBD2. Germline V lookup: CDR1 SEHNR, CDR2 FQNEAQ (reference sequence). V shed 5 bases, J shed 0 bases, and the junction held 3 bases outside the gene matches. The CDR3 has 15 residues. The CDR3 loop is CASSPSGRSSYEQYF. Here the CDR3 DNA reads TGTGCCAGCAGCCCTAGCGGGAGGAGCTCCTACGAGCAGTACTTC.

This clonotype was found a few times. V and J are TRBV7-9 and TRBJ2-3; 8 nucleotides align to TRBD2. This CDR3 spans 16 amino acids. J gave up 3 bases and V 5 bases, and 10 bases lay outside the gene matches. The germline gives CDR1 SEHNR, CDR2 FQNEAQ (reference sequence). The CDR3: CASSPRGGLGTDTQYF. In DNA, the CDR3 is TGTGCCAGCAGCCCCCGGGGGGGGCTGGGGACAGATACGCAGTATTTT.

This sequence joins TRBV27 and TRBJ2-4; the D is unclear. The CDR3 is made up of 12 amino acids. Per germline, CDR1 MNHEY and CDR2 SMNVEV (reference sequence). The V end was cut by 6 bases, the J end by 7 bases, with 10 bases between. The CDR3 sequence: CASSRAGNIQYF. CDR3 sequence (DNA): TGTGCCAGCAGCCGGGCTGGGAACATTCAGTACTTC.

This clonotype came up a few times. The CDR3 here is CASSLVGQGVQYF. CDR3 nucleotide sequence: TGTGCCAGCAGTTTAGTGGGACAGGGGGTCCAGTACTTC. The chain has TRBV12-3 or TRBV12-4 and TRBJ2-5; 11 bases align to TRBD1. The V gene end was trimmed by 1 base and the J gene end by 10 bases; junction bases not matched to a gene: 2. CDR3 size: 13 residues.

The chain joins TRBV7-9 to TRBJ2-1, with no clear D. Trimming left V 4 bases short and J 5 bases short, with 12 bases between. From germline, CDR1 is SEHNR and CDR2 FQNEAQ (reference sequence). The CDR3 contains 14 residues. This CDR3 is CASSSGYPNNEQFF. The CDR3 DNA reads as TGTGCCAGCAGCTCTGGGTATCCCAACAATGAGCAGTTCTTC.